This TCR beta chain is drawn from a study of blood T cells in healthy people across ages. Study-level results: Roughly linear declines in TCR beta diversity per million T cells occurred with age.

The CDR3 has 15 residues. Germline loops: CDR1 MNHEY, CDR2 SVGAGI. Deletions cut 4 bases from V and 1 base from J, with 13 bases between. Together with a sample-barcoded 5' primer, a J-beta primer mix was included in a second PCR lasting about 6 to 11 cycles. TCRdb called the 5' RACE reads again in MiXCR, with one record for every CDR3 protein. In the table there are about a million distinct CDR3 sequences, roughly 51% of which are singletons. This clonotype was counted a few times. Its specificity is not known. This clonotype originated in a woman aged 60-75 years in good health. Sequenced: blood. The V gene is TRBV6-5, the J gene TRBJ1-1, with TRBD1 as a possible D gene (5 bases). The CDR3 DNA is TGTGCCAGCAGTTTGGGTCCGAGGGGGAACACTGAAGCTTTCTTT. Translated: CASSLGPRGNTEAFF.